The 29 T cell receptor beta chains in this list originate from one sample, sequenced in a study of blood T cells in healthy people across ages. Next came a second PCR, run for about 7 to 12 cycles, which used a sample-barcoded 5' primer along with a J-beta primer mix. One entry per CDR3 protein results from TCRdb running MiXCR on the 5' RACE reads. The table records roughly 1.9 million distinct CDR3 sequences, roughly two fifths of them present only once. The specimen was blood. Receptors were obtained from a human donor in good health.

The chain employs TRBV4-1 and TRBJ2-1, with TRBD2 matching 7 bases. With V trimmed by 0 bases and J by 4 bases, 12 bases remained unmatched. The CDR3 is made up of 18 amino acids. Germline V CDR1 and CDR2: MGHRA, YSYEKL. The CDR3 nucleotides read TGCGCCAGCAGCCAAGAATTCAGTCTAGCGGAAGAATACAATGAGCAGTTCTTC. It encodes CASSQEFSLAEEYNEQFF.

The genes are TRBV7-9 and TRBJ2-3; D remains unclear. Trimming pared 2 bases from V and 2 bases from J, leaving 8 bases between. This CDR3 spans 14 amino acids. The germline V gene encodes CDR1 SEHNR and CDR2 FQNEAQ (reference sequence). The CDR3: CASSLQRHTDTQYF. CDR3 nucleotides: TGTGCCAGCAGCTTACAACGACACACAGATACGCAGTATTTT.

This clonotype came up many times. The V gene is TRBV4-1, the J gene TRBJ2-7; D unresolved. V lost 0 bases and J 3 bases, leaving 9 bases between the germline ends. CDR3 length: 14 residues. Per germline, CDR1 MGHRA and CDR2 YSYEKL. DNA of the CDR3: TGCGCCAGCAGCCAAGAGTTGGGCGGCTACGAGCAGTACTTC. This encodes CASSQELGGYEQYF.

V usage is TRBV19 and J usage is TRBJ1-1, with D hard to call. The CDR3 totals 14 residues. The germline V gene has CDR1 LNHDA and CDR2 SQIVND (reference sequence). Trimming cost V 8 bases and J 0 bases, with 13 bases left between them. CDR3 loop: CASSEGFLNTEAFF. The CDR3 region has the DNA TGTGCCAGTTCTGAGGGTTTCTTGAACACTGAAGCTTTCTTT.

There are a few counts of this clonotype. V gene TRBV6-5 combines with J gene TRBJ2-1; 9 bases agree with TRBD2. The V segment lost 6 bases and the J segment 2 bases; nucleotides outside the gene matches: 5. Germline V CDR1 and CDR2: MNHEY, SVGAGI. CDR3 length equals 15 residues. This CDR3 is CASRAGGPPYNEQFF. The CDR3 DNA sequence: TGTGCCAGCAGAGCGGGGGGACCCCCCTACAATGAGCAGTTCTTC.

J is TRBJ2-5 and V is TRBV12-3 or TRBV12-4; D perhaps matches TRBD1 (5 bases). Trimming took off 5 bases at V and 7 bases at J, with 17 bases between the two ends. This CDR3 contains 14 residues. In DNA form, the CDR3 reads TGTGCCAGCAGTCAACTCACCCGTACAGGGACCCAGTACTTC. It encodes CASSQLTRTGTQYF.

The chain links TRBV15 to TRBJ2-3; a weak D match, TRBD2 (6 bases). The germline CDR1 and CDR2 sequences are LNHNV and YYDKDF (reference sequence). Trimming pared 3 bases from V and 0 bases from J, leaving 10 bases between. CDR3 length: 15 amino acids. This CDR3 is CATSRTGLSTDTQYF. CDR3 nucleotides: TGTGCCACCAGCAGGACGGGACTCAGCACAGATACGCAGTATTTT.

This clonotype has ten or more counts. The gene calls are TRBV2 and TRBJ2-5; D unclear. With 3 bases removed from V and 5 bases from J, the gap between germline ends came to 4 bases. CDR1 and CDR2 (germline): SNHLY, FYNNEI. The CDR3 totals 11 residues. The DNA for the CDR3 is TGTGCCAGCAGTGATGGGGAGACCCAGTACTTC. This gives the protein CASSDGETQYF.

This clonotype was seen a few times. This CDR3 is CASSFLDRGTQYF. The CDR3 DNA follows: TGTGCCAGCAGCTTTCTCGATAGGGGAACGCAGTATTTT. The V and J genes are TRBV7-2 and TRBJ2-3, with D perhaps TRBD1 (5 bases). The CDR3 extends over 13 amino acids. From germline, CDR1 is SGHTA and CDR2 FQGNSA. Deletions cut 3 bases from V and 9 bases from J, with 13 bases between.

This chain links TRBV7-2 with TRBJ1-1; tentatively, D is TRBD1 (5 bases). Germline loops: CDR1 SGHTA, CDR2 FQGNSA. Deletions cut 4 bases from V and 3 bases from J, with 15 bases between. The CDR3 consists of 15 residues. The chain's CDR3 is CASSSGWGRDTEAFF. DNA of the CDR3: TGTGCCAGCAGCTCGGGGTGGGGCCGAGACACTGAAGCTTTCTTT.

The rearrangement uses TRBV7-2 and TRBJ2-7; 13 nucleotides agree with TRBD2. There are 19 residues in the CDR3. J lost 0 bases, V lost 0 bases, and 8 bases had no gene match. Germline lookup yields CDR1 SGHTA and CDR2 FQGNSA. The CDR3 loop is CASSLALRTSGGLSYEQYF. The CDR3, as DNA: TGTGCCAGCAGCTTAGCGCTTAGGACTAGCGGGGGCCTCTCCTACGAGCAGTACTTC.

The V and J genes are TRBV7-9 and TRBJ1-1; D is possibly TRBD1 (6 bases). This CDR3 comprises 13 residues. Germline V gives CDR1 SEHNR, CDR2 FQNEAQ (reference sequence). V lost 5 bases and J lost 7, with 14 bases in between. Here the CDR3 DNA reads TGTGCCAGCAGCCTATGGACAGAAGGTGAAGCTTTCTTT. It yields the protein CASSLWTEGEAFF.

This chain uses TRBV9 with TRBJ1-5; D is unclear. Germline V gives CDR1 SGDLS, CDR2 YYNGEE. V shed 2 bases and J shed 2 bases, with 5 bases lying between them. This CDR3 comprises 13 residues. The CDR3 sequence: CASSVTGNQPQHF. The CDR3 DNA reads TGTGCCAGCAGCGTTACAGGCAATCAGCCCCAGCATTTT.

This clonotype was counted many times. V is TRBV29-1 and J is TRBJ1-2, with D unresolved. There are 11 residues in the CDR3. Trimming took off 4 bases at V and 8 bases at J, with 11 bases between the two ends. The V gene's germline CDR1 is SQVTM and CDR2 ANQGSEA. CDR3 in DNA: TGCAGCGTTGTTGCTGGGGAAGGCTACACCTTC. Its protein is CSVVAGEGYTF.

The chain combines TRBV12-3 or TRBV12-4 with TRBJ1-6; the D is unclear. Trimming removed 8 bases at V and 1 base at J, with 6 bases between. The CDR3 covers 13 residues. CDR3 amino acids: CASGTSYNSPLHF. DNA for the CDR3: TGTGCCAGCGGTACGTCCTATAATTCACCCCTCCACTTT.

CDR3: CASSYPMDRDSSNQPQHF. CDR3 nucleotide sequence: TGTGCCAGCAGTTACCCTATGGATAGGGACAGCAGCAATCAGCCCCAGCATTTT. This chain joins TRBV6-5 and TRBJ1-5, with 7 bases fitting TRBD1. Trimming took 2 bases from V and 1 from J; bases not matched to a gene: 11. This CDR3 is built from 18 residues. Germline CDR1 and CDR2: MNHEY and SVGAGI.

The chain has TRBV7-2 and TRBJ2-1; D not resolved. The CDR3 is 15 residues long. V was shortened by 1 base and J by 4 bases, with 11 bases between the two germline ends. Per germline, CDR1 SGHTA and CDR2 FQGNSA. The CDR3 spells CASSLDPQLYNEQFF. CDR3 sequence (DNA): TGTGCCAGCAGCTTAGACCCTCAACTGTACAATGAGCAGTTCTTC. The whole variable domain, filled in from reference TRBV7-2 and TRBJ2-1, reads GAGVSQSPSNKVTEKGKDVELRCDPISGHTALYWYRQSLGQGLEFLIYFQGNSAPDKSGLPSDRFSAERTGGSVSTLTIQRTQQEDSAVYLCASSLDPQLYNEQFFGPGTRLTVL.

The CDR3 DNA reads as TGTGCCAGCAGCCGCGGGACTAGCGCGAACACCGGGGAGCTGTTTTTT. Its protein is CASSRGTSANTGELFF. The gene calls are TRBV4-2 and TRBJ2-2; TRBD2 agrees at 10 bases. The CDR3 is made up of 16 amino acids. V lost 4 bases, J lost 0 bases, and 2 bases stayed unmatched. In germline, CDR1 is LGHNA, CDR2 YNFKEQ.

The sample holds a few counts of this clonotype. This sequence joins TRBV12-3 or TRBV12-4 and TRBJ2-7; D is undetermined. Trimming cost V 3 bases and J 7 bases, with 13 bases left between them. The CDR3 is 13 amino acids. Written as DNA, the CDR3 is TGTGCCAGCAGTTTCGGGCTATCGATTGAGCAGTACTTC. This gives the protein CASSFGLSIEQYF.

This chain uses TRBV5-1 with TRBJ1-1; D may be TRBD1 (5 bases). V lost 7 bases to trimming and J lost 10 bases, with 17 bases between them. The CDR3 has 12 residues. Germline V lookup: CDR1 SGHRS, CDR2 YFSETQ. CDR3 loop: CASSPQVGGAFF. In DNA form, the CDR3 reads TGCGCCAGCTCCCCACAGGTTGGAGGAGCTTTCTTT.

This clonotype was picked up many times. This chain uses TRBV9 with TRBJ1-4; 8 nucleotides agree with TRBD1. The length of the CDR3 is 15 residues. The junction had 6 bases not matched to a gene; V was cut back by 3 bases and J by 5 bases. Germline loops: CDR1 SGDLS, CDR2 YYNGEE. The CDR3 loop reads CASSAGQDPNEKLFF. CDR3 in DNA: TGTGCCAGCAGCGCGGGACAGGACCCAAATGAAAAACTGTTTTTT.

The CDR3 DNA is TGCGCCAGCAGCTCGGGACAGGGGGCGAATATTAACTATGGCTACACCTTC. It yields the protein CASSSGQGANINYGYTF. The V gene is TRBV5-1, the J gene TRBJ1-2, with 12 bases fitting TRBD1. The V and J ends lost 3 bases and 1 base, in that order; junction bases with no gene match: 7. In germline, CDR1 is SGHRS, CDR2 YFSETQ. This CDR3 comprises 17 residues.

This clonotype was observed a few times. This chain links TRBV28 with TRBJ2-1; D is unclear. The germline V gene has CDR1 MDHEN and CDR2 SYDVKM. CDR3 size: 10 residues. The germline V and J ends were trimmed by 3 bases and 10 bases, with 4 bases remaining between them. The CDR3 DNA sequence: TGTGCCAGCAGTTTTTTAGAGCAGTTCTTC. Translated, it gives CASSFLEQFF.

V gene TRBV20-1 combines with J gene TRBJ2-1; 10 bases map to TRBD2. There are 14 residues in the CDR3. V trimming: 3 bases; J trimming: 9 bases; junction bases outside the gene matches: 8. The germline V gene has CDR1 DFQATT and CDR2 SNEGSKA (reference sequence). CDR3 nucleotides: TGCAGTGCTAGGGTCAGCGGGGGGGTAAGTGAGCAGTTCTTC. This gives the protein CSARVSGGVSEQFF.

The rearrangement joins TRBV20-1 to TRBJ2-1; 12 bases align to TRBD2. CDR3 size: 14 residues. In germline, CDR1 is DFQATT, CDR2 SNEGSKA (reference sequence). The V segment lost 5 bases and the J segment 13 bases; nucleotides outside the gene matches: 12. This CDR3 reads CSASSGGAWETQFF. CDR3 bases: TGCAGTGCTTCTAGCGGGGGGGCCTGGGAGACCCAGTTCTTC.

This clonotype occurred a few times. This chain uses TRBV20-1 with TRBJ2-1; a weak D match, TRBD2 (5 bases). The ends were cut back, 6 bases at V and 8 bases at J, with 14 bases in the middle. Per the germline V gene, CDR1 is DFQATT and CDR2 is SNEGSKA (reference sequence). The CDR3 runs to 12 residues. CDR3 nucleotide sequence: TGCAGTGCCAGGAAGAGGGCTTATGAGCAGTTCTTC. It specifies CSARKRAYEQFF.

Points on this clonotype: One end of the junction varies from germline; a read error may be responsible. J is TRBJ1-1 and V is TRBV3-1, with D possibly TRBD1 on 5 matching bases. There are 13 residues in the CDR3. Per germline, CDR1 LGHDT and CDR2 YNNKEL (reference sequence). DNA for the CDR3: TGCGCCAGCAGCCATCGCGGGGGGACTGAAGCTTTCTTT. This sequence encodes CASSHRGGTEAFF.

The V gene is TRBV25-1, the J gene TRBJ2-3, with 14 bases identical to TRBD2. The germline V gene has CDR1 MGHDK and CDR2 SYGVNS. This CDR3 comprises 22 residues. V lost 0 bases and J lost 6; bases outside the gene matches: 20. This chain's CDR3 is CASSEYFQGSGTSGGSEDTQYF. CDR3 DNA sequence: TGTGCCAGCAGTGAATATTTTCAAGGTTCAGGGACTAGCGGGGGAAGTGAGGATACGCAGTATTTT.

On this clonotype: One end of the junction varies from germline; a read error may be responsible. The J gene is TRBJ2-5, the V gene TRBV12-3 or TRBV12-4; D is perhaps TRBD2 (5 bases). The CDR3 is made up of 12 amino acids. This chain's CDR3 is CAGSYGGETQYF. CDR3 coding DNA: TGTGCCGGCAGTTATGGCGGGGAGACCCAGTACTTC.